This TCR beta chain comes out of a study of metastatic and nonmetastatic thyroid tumors. Turning to the study itself: It was across blood and tumor or nodule tissue from malignant and benign thyroid patients that repertoires were compared.

Each patient went into thyroid surgery without having received any treatment. V was trimmed by 0 bases and J by 7 bases, leaving 6 bases between them. The CDR3 loop spans 12 amino acids. The germline V gene has CDR1 MNHNS and CDR2 SASEGT. The study's findings and limits: It was reported that TCR beta diversity was significantly higher in malignant thyroid tumors than benign nodules, in blood and tumor.

Turning to this clone: No antigen is known for it.

The authors' processing: Clinicopathological groups supplied CDR3 differences that were used to build a distant-metastasis classifier for papillary thyroid cancer. TCRdb re-processed the PCR reads through MiXCR. The V and J calls, along with clone size, are taken from TCRdb and not from the paper's own processing. The sample includes some 21,000 clones, 11% of them seen just once. The chain couples TRBV6-1 to TRBJ2-5; no firm D call. Sequences were obtained from blood. The TCR sequence derives from a female donor with papillary thyroid cancer or a benign thyroid nodule (not recorded which). Some clones in this sample may be carry-over from other donors' samples. CDR3 loop: CASSEAMRTQYF. CDR3 in DNA: TGTGCCAGCAGTGAAGCGATGCGGACCCAGTACTTC.